This TCR beta chain was retrieved from a study of blood T cell repertoires in COVID-19. Looking at the study overall: In each case, the material was cDNA or gDNA derived from T cells, B-cell-depleted T cells, or PBMCs.

This table comes from immunoSEQ multiplex PCR, and its TCRdb copy is limited to in-frame clones, with some not included. There are some 68,000 clones in the sample; 70% to 85% occur only once, and 28% lies in the top ten. The CDR3 loop spans 19 amino acids. Trimming took 1 base from V and 1 from J; bases not matched to a gene: 5. The germline V gene encodes CDR1 MNHEY and CDR2 SMNVEV (reference sequence). This TCR was recovered from a man between 65 and 85 years old with acute or convalescent COVID-19. Sequencing used peripheral blood. The V call is TRBV27, the J call TRBJ2-6; 12 bases align to TRBD2. CDR3 amino acids: CASSLLGLAGGSGANVLTF. In DNA form, the CDR3 reads TGTGCCAGCAGTTTATTGGGGCTAGCGGGAGGGTCTGGGGCCAACGTCCTGACTTTC.